This T cell receptor (beta chain) derives from a study of T cells in Graves' hyperthyroidism and ophthalmopathy. Points from the study as a whole: Ophthalmopathy stood apart from stable hyperthyroidism in a 13 V-J model. Most clonotypes expanded in the thyroid (above 0.001) were also present in blood. In validation, the model predicted ophthalmopathy. These predictions came a median around 5.9 months before onset.

Amplified TCR beta CDR3 regions derived from RNA transcripts. A first-round RT-PCR of the TCR CDR3 used the HTBI primer set. A single record per CDR3 protein comes from TCRdb applying MiXCR to the multiplex PCR reads. This sample has 650,000 to 750,000 distinct CDR3 sequences, with 14% found just once. Germline loops: CDR1 SGHDN, CDR2 FVKESK. The CDR3 contains 20 residues. The V end was cut by 0 bases, the J end by 5 bases, with 28 bases between. The diagnoses drew upon clinical symptoms, serum thyroxine and TRAb, thyroid ultrasound and orbital computed tomography. This clonotype occurred a few times. What it recognizes is unknown.

The TCR was taken from a woman under 30 with Graves' hyperthyroidism. The chain employs TRBV14 and TRBJ1-2; D is ambiguous. The source material was blood. This chain's CDR3 is CASSQDFTKDGWLTRYGYTF. CDR3 bases: TGTGCCAGCAGCCAAGATTTTACGAAGGACGGATGGCTTACCAGATATGGCTACACCTTC.